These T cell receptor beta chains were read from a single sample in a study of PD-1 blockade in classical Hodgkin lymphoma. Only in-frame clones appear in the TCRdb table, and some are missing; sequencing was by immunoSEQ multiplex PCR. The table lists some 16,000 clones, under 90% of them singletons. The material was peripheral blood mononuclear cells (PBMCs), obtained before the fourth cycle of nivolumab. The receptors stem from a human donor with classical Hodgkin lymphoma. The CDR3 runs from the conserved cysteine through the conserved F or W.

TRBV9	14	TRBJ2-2	CASSRGIGTGELFF
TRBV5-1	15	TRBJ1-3	CASSLTGAVGNTIYF
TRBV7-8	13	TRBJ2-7	CASSLAANYEQYF
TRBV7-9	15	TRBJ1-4	CASSLVGTGVEKLFF
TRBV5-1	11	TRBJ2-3	CAGSDGDTQYF
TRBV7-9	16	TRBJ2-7	CASSLGLSPQSYEQYF
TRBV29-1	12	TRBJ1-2	CSVVWQGLSPTF
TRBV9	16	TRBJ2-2	CASSVGPGQNTGELFF
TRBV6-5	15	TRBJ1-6	CASSYMDREGSPLHF
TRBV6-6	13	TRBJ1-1	CASSYGRNTEAFF
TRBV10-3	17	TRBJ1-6	CAISEFSMTGDDSPLHF
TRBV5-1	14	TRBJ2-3	CASTKVASTDTQYF
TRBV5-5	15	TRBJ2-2	CASSLGVMDTGELFF
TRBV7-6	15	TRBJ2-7	CASSFREGAVYEQYF
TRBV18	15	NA	CASSDDRSVGYEQYF
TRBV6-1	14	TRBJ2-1	CASSERLGWEEKFF
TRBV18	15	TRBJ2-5	CASSPPGRVQETQYF
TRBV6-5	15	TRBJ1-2	CASSYSRRVNYGYTF
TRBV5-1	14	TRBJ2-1	CASSLHRAGSEQFF
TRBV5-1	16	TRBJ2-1	CASSLSTGPPYNEQFF
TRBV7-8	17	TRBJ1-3	CASSLLFSEGAGNTIYF
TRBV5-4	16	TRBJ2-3	CASIGTSGEGTDTQYF